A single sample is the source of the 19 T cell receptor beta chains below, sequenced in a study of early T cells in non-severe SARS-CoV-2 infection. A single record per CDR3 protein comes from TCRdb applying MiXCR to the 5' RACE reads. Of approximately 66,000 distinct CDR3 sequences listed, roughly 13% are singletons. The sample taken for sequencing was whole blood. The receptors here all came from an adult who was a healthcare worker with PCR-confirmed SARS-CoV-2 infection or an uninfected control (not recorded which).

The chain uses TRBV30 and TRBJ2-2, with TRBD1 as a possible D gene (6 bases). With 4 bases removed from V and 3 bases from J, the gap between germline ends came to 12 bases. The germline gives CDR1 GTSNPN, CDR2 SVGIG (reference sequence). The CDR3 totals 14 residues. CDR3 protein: CAWKRQVDTGELFF. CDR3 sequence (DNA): TGTGCCTGGAAGAGACAGGTTGACACCGGGGAGCTGTTTTTT.

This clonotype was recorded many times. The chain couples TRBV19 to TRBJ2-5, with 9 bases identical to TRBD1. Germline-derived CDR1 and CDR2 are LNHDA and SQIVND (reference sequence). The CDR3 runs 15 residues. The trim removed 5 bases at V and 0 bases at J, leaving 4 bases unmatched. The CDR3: CASSRQGGYQETQYF. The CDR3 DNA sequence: TGTGCCAGTAGTCGACAGGGGGGCTACCAAGAGACCCAGTACTTC.

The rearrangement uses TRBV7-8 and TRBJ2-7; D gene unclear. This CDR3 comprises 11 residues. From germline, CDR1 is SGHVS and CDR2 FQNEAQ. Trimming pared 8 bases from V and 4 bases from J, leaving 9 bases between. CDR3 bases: TGTGCCAGCGGCCTGGGGTACGAGCAGTACTTC. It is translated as CASGLGYEQYF.

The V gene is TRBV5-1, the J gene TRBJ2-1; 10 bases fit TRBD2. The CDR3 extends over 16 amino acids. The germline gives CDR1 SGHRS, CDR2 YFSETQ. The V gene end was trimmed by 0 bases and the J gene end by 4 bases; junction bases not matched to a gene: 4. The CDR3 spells CASSLVGLALYNEQFF. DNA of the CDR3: TGCGCCAGCAGCTTGGTGGGACTAGCGTTATACAATGAGCAGTTCTTC.

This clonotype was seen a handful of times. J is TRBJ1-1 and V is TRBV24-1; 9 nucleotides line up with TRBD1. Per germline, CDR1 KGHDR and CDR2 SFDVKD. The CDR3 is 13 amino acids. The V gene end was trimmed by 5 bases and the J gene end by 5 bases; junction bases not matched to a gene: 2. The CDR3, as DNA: TGTGCCACCAGTGGCGGACAGGGGACTGAAGCTTTCTTT. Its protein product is CATSGGQGTEAFF.

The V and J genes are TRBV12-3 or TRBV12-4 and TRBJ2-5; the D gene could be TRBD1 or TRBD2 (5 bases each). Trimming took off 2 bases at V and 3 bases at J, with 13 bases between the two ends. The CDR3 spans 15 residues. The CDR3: CASSLRPLGEETQYF. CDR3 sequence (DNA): TGTGCCAGCAGTTTAAGGCCGCTGGGGGAAGAGACCCAGTACTTC.

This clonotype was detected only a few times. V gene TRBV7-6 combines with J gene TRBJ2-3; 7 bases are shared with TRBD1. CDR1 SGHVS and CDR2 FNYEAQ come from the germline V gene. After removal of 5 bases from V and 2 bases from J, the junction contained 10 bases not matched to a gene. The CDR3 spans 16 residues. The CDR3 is CASSPRGQGVTDTQYF. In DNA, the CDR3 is TGTGCCAGCAGCCCTCGTGGTCAGGGGGTCACAGATACGCAGTATTTT. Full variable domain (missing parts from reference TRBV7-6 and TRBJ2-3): GAGVSQSPRYKVTKRGQDVALRCDPISGHVSLYWYRQALGQGPEFLTYFNYEAQQDKSGLPNDRFSAERPEGSISTLTIQRTEQRDSAMYRCASSPRGQGVTDTQYFGPGTRLTVL.

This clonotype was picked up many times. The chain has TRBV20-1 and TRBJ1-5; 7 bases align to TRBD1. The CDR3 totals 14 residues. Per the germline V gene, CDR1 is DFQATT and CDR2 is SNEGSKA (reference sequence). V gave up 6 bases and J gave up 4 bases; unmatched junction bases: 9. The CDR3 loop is CSASSGTDNQPQHF. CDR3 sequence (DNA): TGCAGTGCCAGCTCCGGGACAGATAATCAGCCCCAGCATTTT.

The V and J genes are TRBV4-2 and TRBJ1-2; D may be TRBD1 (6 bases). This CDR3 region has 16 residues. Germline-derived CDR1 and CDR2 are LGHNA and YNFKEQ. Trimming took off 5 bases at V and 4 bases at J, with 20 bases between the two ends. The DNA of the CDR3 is TGTGCCAGCAGCAAGGAATGGACAGCCGCCACCTATGGCTACACCTTC. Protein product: CASSKEWTAATYGYTF.

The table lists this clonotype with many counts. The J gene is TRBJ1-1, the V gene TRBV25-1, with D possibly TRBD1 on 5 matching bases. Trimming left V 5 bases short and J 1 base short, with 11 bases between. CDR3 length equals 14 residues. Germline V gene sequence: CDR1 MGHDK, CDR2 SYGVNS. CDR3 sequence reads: CASSTLGANTEAFF. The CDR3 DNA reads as TGTGCCAGCAGTACCCTCGGGGCGAACACTGAAGCTTTCTTT.

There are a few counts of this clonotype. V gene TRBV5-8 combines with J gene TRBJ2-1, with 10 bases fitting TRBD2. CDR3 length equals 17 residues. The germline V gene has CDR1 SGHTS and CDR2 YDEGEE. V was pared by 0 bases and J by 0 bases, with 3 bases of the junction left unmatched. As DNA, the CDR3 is TGTGCCAGCAGCTTGGCTAGCGGGGGTTACTCCTACAATGAGCAGTTCTTC. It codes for CASSLASGGYSYNEQFF.

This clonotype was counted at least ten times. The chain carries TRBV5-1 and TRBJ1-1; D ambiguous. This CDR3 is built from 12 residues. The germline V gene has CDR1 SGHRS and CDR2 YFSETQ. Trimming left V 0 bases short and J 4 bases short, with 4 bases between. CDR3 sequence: CASSLEGTEAFF. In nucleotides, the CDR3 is TGCGCCAGCAGCTTGGAAGGCACTGAAGCTTTCTTT.

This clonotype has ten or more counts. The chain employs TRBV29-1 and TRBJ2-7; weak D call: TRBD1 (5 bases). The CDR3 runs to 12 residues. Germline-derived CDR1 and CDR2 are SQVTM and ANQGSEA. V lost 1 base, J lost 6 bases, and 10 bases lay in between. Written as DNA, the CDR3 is TGCAGCGTTGAAGTGGGAAGGGGCGAGCAGTACTTC. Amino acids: CSVEVGRGEQYF.

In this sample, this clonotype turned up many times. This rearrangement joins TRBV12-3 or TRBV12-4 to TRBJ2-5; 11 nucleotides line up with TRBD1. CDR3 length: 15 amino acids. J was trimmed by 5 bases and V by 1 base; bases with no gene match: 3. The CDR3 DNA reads TGTGCCAGCAGTTTAGGGACAGGGGGCCTTGAGACCCAGTACTTC. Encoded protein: CASSLGTGGLETQYF.

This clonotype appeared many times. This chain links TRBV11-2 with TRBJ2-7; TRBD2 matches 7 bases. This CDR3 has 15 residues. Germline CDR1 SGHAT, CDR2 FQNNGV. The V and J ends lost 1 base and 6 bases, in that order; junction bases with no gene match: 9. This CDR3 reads CASSLVRGGVAEQYF. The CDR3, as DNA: TGTGCCAGCAGCTTAGTGCGTGGGGGGGTCGCCGAGCAGTACTTC.

The CDR3 reads CSVDTTDTQYF. The CDR3 nucleotides are TGCAGCGTTGATACAACAGATACGCAGTATTTT. The V call is TRBV29-1, the J call TRBJ2-3; no clear D gene. The CDR3 covers 11 residues. The germline CDR1 and CDR2 sequences are SQVTM and ANQGSEA. V shed 3 bases and J shed 3 bases, with 4 bases lying between them.

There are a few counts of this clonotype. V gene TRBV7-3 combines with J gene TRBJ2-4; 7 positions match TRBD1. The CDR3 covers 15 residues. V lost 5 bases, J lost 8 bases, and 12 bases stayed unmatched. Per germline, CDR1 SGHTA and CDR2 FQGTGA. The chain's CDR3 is CASSPLQRQGDIQYF. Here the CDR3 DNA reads TGTGCCAGCAGCCCACTCCAACGACAGGGCGACATTCAGTACTTC.

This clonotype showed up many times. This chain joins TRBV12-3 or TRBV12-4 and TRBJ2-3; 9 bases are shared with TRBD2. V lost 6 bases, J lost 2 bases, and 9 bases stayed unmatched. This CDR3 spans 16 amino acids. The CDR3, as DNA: TGTGCCAGCAGAGCCACTGGCGGGAGGGCCACAGATACGCAGTATTTT. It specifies CASRATGGRATDTQYF.

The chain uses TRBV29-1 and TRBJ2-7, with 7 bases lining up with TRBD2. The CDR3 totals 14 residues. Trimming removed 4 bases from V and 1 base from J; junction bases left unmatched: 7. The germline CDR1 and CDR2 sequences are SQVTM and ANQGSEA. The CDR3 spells CSVAGGSSSYEQYF. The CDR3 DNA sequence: TGCAGCGTTGCGGGCGGGAGTAGTTCCTACGAGCAGTACTTC.